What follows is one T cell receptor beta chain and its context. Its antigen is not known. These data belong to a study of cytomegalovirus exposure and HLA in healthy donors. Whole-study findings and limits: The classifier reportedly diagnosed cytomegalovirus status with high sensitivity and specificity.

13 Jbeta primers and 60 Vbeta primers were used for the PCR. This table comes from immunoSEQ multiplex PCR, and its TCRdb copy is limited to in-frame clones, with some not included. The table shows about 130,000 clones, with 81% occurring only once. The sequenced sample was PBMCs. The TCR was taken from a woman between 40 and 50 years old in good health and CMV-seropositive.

CDR3 bases: TGTGCCAGCAGACCAACAGGAGCAACTAATGAAAAACTGTTTTTT. It specifies CASRPTGATNEKLFF. V usage is TRBV9 and J usage is TRBJ1-4, with D possibly being TRBD1 (5 bases). V was cut by 5 bases and J by 0 bases, with 11 bases left in between. Germline V gene lookup returns CDR1 SGDLS and CDR2 YYNGEE. The CDR3 has 15 amino acids. The full variable domain, rest sourced from reference TRBV9 and TRBJ1-4, is DSGVTQTPKHLITATGQRVTLRCSPRSGDLSVYWYQQSLDQGLQFLIQYYNGEERAKGNILERFSAQQFPDLHSELNLSSLELGDSALYFCASRPTGATNEKLFFGSGTQLSVL.